The next 17 T cell receptor beta chains were all read from a single sample in a study of cytomegalovirus exposure and HLA in healthy donors. 13 Jbeta primers and 60 Vbeta primers were used for the PCR. The table came from immunoSEQ multiplex PCR; TCRdb's copy has only in-frame clones and leaves some out. The sample records 150,000 to 200,000 clones, 60% to 80% being singletons. Sequenced material: PBMCs. The source is a man in his fifties in good health and CMV-seropositive.

The rearrangement uses TRBV29-1 and TRBJ2-5, with a tentative D call TRBD1 (6 bases). Germline-derived CDR1 and CDR2 are SQVTM and ANQGSEA. The CDR3 extends over 16 amino acids. Trimming left V 7 bases short and J 4 bases short, with 25 bases between. CDR3 amino acids: CSAESARGFGGETQYF. The CDR3 DNA sequence: TGCAGCGCCGAATCCGCCAGGGGATTTGGAGGAGAGACCCAGTACTTC.

V and J are TRBV29-1 and TRBJ2-3; no definite D call. Trimming took off 4 bases at V and 0 bases at J, with 11 bases between the two ends. Germline assignment: CDR1 SQVTM and CDR2 ANQGSEA. The CDR3 is 14 residues long. The CDR3: CSVGATPSTDTQYF. CDR3 nucleotides: TGCAGCGTTGGTGCGACACCTAGCACAGATACGCAGTATTTT.

The V gene is TRBV7-8, the J gene TRBJ1-5, with D possibly being TRBD1 (5 bases). Germline loops: CDR1 SGHVS, CDR2 FQNEAQ. This CDR3 comprises 17 residues. V lost 4 bases and J lost 0, with 16 bases in between. The CDR3, as DNA: TGTGCCAGCAGCTCGGCGGGGGGAGCCTATAGCAATCAGCCCCAGCATTTT. Its translation: CASSSAGGAYSNQPQHF.

The gene calls are TRBV9 and TRBJ1-2; 9 nucleotides match TRBD1. The ends lost 4 bases at V and 3 bases at J; junction bases unmatched: 10. CDR1 SGDLS and CDR2 YYNGEE come from the germline V gene. CDR3 length: 16 residues. The CDR3 DNA reads as TGTGCCAGCAGCACCCGATGGACAGGGGCGGACTATGGCTACACCTTC. Translation: CASSTRWTGADYGYTF.

V is TRBV4-3 and J is TRBJ1-1; TRBD1 might be the D (5 bases). The germline V gene has CDR1 LGHNA and CDR2 YSLEER. The CDR3 loop spans 15 amino acids. Trimming shortened V by 0 bases and J by 8 bases, and 16 bases separated the two germline ends. CDR3 sequence (DNA): TGCGCCAGCAGCCAAGATCGAGACAGCCTCTGGGAAGCTTTCTTT. Translation: CASSQDRDSLWEAFF.

The chain is built from TRBV4-1 and TRBJ2-3; weak D call: TRBD2 (6 bases). There are 20 residues in the CDR3. Germline-derived CDR1 and CDR2 are MGHRA and YSYEKL. V lost 0 bases, J lost 0 bases, and 22 bases lay in between. The chain's CDR3 is CASSQDGWRRGTTSTDTQYF. DNA for the CDR3: TGCGCCAGCAGCCAAGATGGGTGGAGGCGGGGCACCACTAGCACAGATACGCAGTATTTT.

This chain uses TRBV7-9 with TRBJ2-5; 8 bases map to TRBD1. V lost 7 bases to trimming and J lost 0 bases; unmatched junction nucleotides: 7. This CDR3 has 15 residues. CDR1 SEHNR and CDR2 FQNEAQ come from the germline V gene (reference sequence). The CDR3 sequence: CASTWTGSHQETQYF. For the CDR3, the DNA is TGTGCCAGCACCTGGACAGGGTCCCACCAAGAGACCCAGTACTTC.

This chain connects TRBV6-7 to TRBJ2-5; D gene unclear. TRBV6-7 is an ORF, and what it does is uncertain. V dropped 3 bases and J dropped 4 bases, with 15 bases sitting between them. The CDR3 is made up of 15 amino acids. CDR3 DNA: TGTGCCAGCAGTTATACGGTCGCTCGAGGAGAGACCCAGTACTTC. It yields the protein CASSYTVARGETQYF.

The CDR3 is CASSVQGPEYEQYV. The CDR3 bases are TGTGCCAGCAGTGTACAGGGCCCCGAATACGAGCAGTACGTC. The chain carries TRBV27 and TRBJ2-7, with D perhaps matching TRBD1 (6 bases). Germline-derived CDR1 and CDR2 are MNHEY and SMNVEV (reference sequence). V was pared by 5 bases and J by 4 bases, with 15 bases between. The CDR3 runs to 14 residues.

This chain connects TRBV5-1 to TRBJ1-2; TRBD1 aligns across 7 bases. CDR3 length: 13 residues. The junction had 6 bases not matched to a gene; V was cut back by 4 bases and J by 6 bases. Germline CDR1 is SGHRS and CDR2 is YFSETQ. DNA of the CDR3: TGCGCCAGCAGCCTACAGGGGTTCAATGGCTACACCTTC. Translation: CASSLQGFNGYTF.

This clone was picked up a small number of times. V is TRBV19 and J is TRBJ1-1; D is unclear. Germline CDR1 is LNHDA and CDR2 is SQIVND (reference sequence). The CDR3 consists of 16 residues. Trimming cost V 7 bases and J 1 base, with 19 bases left between them. CDR3 in amino acids: CASTTRVGRENTEAFF. The CDR3 nucleotides are TGTGCCAGTACCACGCGGGTCGGGAGGGAGAACACTGAAGCTTTCTTT.

This sequence joins TRBV19 and TRBJ1-1, with D hard to call. Germline V lookup: CDR1 LNHDA, CDR2 SQIVND (reference sequence). V was cut by 5 bases and J by 7 bases, with 14 bases left in between. This CDR3 has 13 amino acids. CDR3 in DNA: TGTGCCAGTAGTCCCGGGCCGGGAAGTGAAGCTTTCTTT. It translates to CASSPGPGSEAFF.

The rearrangement joins TRBV7-2 to TRBJ2-7; 10 bases agree with TRBD1. The CDR3 sequence is 13 residues long. The trim removed 7 bases at V and 9 bases at J, leaving 9 bases unmatched. Looked up from germline, CDR1 is SGHTA and CDR2 is FQGNSA. The CDR3, as DNA: TGTGCCAGCAATCTGGACAGGGGGTTCGGGCAGTACTTC. It codes for CASNLDRGFGQYF.

V and J are TRBV7-8 and TRBJ2-1, with TRBD2 matching over 13 bases. From germline, CDR1 is SGHVS and CDR2 FQNEAQ. Trimming removed 8 bases from V and 5 bases from J; junction bases left unmatched: 3. This CDR3 is built from 14 residues. The CDR3 protein is CASEGLAGDNEQFF. In nucleotides, the CDR3 is TGTGCCAGCGAAGGACTAGCGGGGGACAATGAGCAGTTCTTC. The whole variable domain, remainder taken from reference TRBV7-8 and TRBJ2-1, is GAGVSQSPRYKVAKRGQDVALRCDPISGHVSLFWYQQALGQGPEFLTYFQNEAQLDKSGLPSDRFFAERPEGSVSTLKIQRTQQEDSAVYLCASEGLAGDNEQFFGPGTRLTVL.

This chain links TRBV2 with TRBJ1-3, with D unresolved. The germline V gene encodes CDR1 SNHLY and CDR2 FYNNEI. V was pared by 4 bases and J by 3 bases, with 4 bases between. The CDR3 is 12 residues long. CDR3 DNA sequence: TGTGCCAGCAGTGTAAATGGAAACACCATATATTTT. Translation gives CASSVNGNTIYF.

The gene calls are TRBV5-5 and TRBJ2-7; D gene unclear. V gave up 2 bases and J gave up 4 bases, with 16 bases separating them. This CDR3 has 15 amino acids. CDR1 and CDR2 from the germline V gene are SGHKS and YYEKEE (reference sequence). Written as DNA, the CDR3 is TGTGCCAGCAGCTTTTCCCCCGGAGTGATTTACGAGCAGTACTTC. Translated, it gives CASSFSPGVIYEQYF.

The chain combines TRBV6-5 with TRBJ2-5; 7 bases match TRBD1. The J call may be faulty, since TRBJ2-7 better matches the DNA end. Germline values: CDR1 MNHEY, CDR2 SVGAGI. CDR3 length equals 12 residues. CDR3 in DNA: TGTGCCAGCAGTTCGTACAGGGGCGAGCAGTACTTC. Protein: CASSSYRGEQYF.